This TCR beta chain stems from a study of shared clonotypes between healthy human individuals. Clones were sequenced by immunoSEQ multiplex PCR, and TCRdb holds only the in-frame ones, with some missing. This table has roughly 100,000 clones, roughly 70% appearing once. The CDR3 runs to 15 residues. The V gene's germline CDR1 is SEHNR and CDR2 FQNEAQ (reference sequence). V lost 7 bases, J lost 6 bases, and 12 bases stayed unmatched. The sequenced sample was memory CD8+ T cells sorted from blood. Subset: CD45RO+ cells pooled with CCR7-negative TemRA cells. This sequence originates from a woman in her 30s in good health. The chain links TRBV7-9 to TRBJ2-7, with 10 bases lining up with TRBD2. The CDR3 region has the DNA TGTGCCAGCACACACAGCGGGAGGGTATGGGGCGAGCAGTACTTC. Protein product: CASTHSGRVWGEQYF.